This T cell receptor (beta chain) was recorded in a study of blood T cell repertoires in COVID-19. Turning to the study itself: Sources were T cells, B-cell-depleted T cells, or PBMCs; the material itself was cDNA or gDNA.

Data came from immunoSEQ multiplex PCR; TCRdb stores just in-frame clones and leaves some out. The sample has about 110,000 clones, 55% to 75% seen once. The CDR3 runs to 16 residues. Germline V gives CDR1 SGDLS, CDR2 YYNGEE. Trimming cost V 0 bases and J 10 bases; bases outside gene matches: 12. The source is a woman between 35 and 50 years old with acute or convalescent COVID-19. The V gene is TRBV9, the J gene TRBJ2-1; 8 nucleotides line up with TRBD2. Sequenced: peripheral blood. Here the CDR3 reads CASSVGAGGPAAEQFF. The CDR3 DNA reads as TGTGCCAGCAGCGTAGGCGCGGGGGGCCCCGCGGCGGAGCAGTTCTTC.